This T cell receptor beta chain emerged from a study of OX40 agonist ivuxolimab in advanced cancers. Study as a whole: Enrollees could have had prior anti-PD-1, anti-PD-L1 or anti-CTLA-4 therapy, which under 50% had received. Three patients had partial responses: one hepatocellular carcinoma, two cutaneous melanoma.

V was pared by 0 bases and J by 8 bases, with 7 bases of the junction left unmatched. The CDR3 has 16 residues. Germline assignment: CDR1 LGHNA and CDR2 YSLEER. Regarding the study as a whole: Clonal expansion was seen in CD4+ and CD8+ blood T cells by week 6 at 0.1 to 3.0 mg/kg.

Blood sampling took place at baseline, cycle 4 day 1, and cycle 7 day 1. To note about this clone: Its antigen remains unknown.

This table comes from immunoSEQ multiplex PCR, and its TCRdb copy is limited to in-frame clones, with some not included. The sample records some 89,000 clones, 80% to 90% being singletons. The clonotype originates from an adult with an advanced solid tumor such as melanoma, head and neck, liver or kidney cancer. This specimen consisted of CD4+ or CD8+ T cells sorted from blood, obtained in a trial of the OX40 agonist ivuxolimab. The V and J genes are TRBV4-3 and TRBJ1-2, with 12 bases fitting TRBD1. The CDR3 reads CASSQESGTGGAGYTF. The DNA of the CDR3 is TGCGCCAGCAGCCAAGAATCGGGGACAGGGGGCGCGGGCTACACCTTC.